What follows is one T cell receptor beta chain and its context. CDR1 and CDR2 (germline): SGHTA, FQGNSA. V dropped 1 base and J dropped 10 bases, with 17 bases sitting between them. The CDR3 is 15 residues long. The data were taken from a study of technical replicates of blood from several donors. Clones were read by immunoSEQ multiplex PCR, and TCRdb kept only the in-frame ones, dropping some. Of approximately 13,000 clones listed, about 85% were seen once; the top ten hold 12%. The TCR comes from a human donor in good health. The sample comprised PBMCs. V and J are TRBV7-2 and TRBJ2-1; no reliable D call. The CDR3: CASSLDGLSLGEQFF. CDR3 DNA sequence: TGTGCCAGCAGCTTAGATGGTCTTAGCCTTGGGGAGCAGTTCTTC.